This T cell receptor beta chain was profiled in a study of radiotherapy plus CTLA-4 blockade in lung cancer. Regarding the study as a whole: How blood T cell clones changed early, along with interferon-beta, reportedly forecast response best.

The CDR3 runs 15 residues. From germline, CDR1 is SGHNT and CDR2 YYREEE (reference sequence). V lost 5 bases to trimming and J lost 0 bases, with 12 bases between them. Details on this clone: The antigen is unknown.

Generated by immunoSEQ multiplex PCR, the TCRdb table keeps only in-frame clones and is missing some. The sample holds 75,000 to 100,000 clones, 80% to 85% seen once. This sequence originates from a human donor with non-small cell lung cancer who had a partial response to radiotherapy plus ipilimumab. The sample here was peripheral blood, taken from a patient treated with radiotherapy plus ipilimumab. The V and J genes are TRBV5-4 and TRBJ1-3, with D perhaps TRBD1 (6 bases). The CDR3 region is CASSSRGNSGNTIYF. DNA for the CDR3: TGTGCCAGCAGTTCTAGGGGGAACTCTGGAAACACCATATATTTT. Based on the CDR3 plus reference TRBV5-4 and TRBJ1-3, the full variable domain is ETGVTQSPTHLIKTRGQQVTLRCSSQSGHNTVSWYQQALGQGPQFIFQYYREEENGRGNFPPRFSGLQFPNYSSELNVNALELDDSALYLCASSSRGNSGNTIYFGEGSWLTVV.